These T cell receptor beta chains were read from a single sample in a study of cytomegalovirus exposure and HLA in healthy donors. TCRdb keeps only in-frame clones here, not all; method: immunoSEQ multiplex PCR. The sample yields some 170,000 clones, approximately 80% seen once. Source material: PBMCs. These receptors all come from a woman in her twenties or thirties in good health and CMV-seronegative. Both conserved end residues are part of each CDR3. The D gene is left open where the match is weak. Not every row has a clone size; where given, it reads once, few, many or a size class.

J gene,clone size,V gene,D gene,CDR3 protein,CDR3 DNA
TRBJ1-1,-,TRBV15,TRBD1,CATSGRGQGADTEAFF,TGTGCCACCAGCGGAAGGGGGCAGGGGGCGGACACTGAAGCTTTCTTT
TRBJ2-2,few,TRBV4-2,TRBD2,CASSQRMDRSQREGLGGELFF,TGTGCCAGCAGCCAACGAATGGACAGGAGCCAGCGGGAGGGCCTTGGCGGGGAGCTGTTTTTT
TRBJ1-5,-,TRBV11-2,-,CASSLDGTVGGTQHF,TGTGCCAGCAGCTTAGACGGTACGGTGGGGGGGACCCAGCATTTT
TRBJ2-7,-,TRBV6-5,TRBD2,CASSYASGSSYEQYF,TGTGCCAGCAGTTACGCTAGCGGGAGCTCCTACGAGCAGTACTTC
TRBJ1-1,-,TRBV5-4,-,CASNPGRMNTEAFF,TGTGCCAGCAATCCAGGGAGGATGAACACTGAAGCTTTCTTT
TRBJ1-4,few,TRBV5-6,TRBD1,CASSELGQGSEKLFF,TGTGCCAGCAGCGAATTGGGACAGGGAAGTGAAAAACTGTTTTTT
TRBJ2-7,once,TRBV7-9,-,CASSLGRQRHEQYF,TGTGCCAGCAGCTTGGGGAGGCAGAGGCACGAGCAGTACTTC
TRBJ1-6,-,TRBV10-3,TRBD1,CAISGTGDSPLHF,TGTGCCATCTCCGGGACAGGGGATTCACCCCTCCACTTT
TRBJ1-2,-,TRBV6-5,-,CASSPDRVSYGYTF,TGTGCCAGCAGCCCGGACAGAGTCTCCTATGGCTACACCTTC
TRBJ2-1,-,TRBV19,-,CASRPPGQGMGGTQFF,TGTGCCAGCAGACCTCCGGGGCAGGGGATGGGGGGGACGCAGTTCTTC
TRBJ2-2,few,TRBV7-7,TRBD2,CASSSGLAGGRGGELFF,TGTGCCAGCAGCTCCGGACTAGCGGGAGGCCGGGGCGGGGAGCTGTTTTTT
TRBJ2-2,-,TRBV6-1,-,CASSELRATGELFF,TGTGCCAGCAGTGAACTCAGGGCAACCGGGGAGCTGTTTTTT
TRBJ2-1,-,TRBV4-1,-,CASSQPTRQIYNEQFF,TGCGCCAGCAGCCAACCTACGAGACAGATCTACAATGAGCAGTTCTTC
TRBJ1-1,-,TRBV19,-,CASRSLRGSGTEAFF,TGTGCCAGTAGATCCTTACGGGGGAGTGGAACTGAAGCTTTCTTT
TRBJ1-4,-,TRBV4-2,-,CASSPRQATNEKLFF,TGTGCCAGCAGCCCGAGACAGGCAACTAATGAAAAACTGTTTTTT
TRBJ2-7,-,TRBV5-1,-,CASSLEGAAGWYEQYF,TGCGCCAGCAGCTTGGAGGGGGCTGCGGGGTGGTACGAGCAGTACTTC
TRBJ2-5,-,TRBV30,-,CAWSVPVGRETQYF,TGTGCCTGGAGTGTGCCAGTGGGGCGTGAGACCCAGTACTTC